A selection of T cell receptor beta chains follows, all from one sample in a study of shared clonotypes between healthy human individuals. Assay: immunoSEQ multiplex PCR; the TCRdb copy retains only in-frame clones and omits some. The sample comprises some 490,000 clones, 78% of which are singletons, and approximately 12% rests with the top ten. Sequenced sample: PBMCs. These receptors were taken from a woman in her 40s in good health. Some clones in this sample may be carry-over from other donors' samples. CDR3s include the opening cysteine and the closing phenylalanine or tryptophan. A D gene is named only where the DNA matches it firmly. Clone size, where shown, is once, few, many, or a class for clones that have expanded.

V: TRBV7-2
size: .
D: .
J: TRBJ1-2
DNA: TGTGCCAGCAACGCACAGGGATCTAACTATGGCTACACCTTC
CDR3: CASNAQGSNYGYTF

V: TRBV7-8
size: .
D: TRBD1
J: TRBJ1-5
DNA: TGTGCCAGCAGCTCACAGGGGATCCAGCCCCAGCATTTT
CDR3: CASSSQGIQPQHF

V: TRBV7-3
size: .
D: .
J: TRBJ1-1
DNA: TGTGCCAGCAGCGTCAAAGCGGGGACTGAAGCTTTCTTT
CDR3: CASSVKAGTEAFF

V: TRBV27
size: .
D: TRBD2
J: TRBJ2-7
DNA: TGTGCCAGCAGTTTACAACCGGGACTAGCGGACGAGCAGTACTTC
CDR3: CASSLQPGLADEQYF

V: TRBV7-3
size: .
D: TRBD1
J: TRBJ1-1
DNA: TGTGCCAGCAGCTCCACAGGGGCGAACACTGAAGCTTTCTTT
CDR3: CASSSTGANTEAFF

V: TRBV27
size: .
D: TRBD1
J: TRBJ2-7
DNA: TGTGCCAGCAGTTCCCTGGGGACAGAAACCTACGAGCAGTACTTC
CDR3: CASSSLGTETYEQYF

V: TRBV11-1
size: .
D: .
J: TRBJ2-7
DNA: TGTGCCAGCAGCCGAGCCGGGTCCCCGTGGGAGCAGTACTTC
CDR3: CASSRAGSPWEQYF

V: TRBV7-3
size: few
D: TRBD2
J: TRBJ2-3
DNA: TGTGCCAGCAGCCCAAAAACTAGCGCCGGTAGCACAGATACGCAGTATTTT
CDR3: CASSPKTSAGSTDTQYF

V: TRBV30
size: few
D: .
J: TRBJ1-1
DNA: TGTGCCTGGAGCCAGGGGAGGGGGAACACTGAAGCTTTCTTT
CDR3: CAWSQGRGNTEAFF

V: TRBV11-3
size: .
D: TRBD2
J: TRBJ2-7
DNA: TGTGCCAGCAGCTCCTCCCCCTCGACTAGCCTAGACGAGCAGTACTTC
CDR3: CASSSSPSTSLDEQYF

V: TRBV7-2
size: .
D: TRBD2
J: TRBJ2-7
DNA: TGTGCCAGCAGCTTGGGACTACTAACCTACGAGCAGTACTTC
CDR3: CASSLGLLTYEQYF

V: TRBV9
size: .
D: TRBD2
J: TRBJ2-7
DNA: TGTGCCAGCAGCGTAGGTGTTAGCGGGGCTTACGAGCAGTACTTC
CDR3: CASSVGVSGAYEQYF

V: TRBV28
size: .
D: .
J: TRBJ2-2
DNA: TGTGCCAGCAGACTCGGACCGGGGGAGCTGTTTTTT
CDR3: CASRLGPGELFF

V: TRBV6-5
size: .
D: .
J: TRBJ1-3
DNA: TGTGCCAGCAGTTACTCTGAAGGAGCCACCATATATTTT
CDR3: CASSYSEGATIYF

V: TRBV28
size: .
D: TRBD2
J: TRBJ2-1
DNA: TGTGCCAGCAGTTCGACTAGCGGGAAGAACAATGAGCAGTTCTTC
CDR3: CASSSTSGKNNEQFF

V: TRBV28
size: .
D: .
J: TRBJ2-7
DNA: TGTGCCAGCAGTCCCAGGGTAAACGAGCAGTACTTC
CDR3: CASSPRVNEQYF

V: TRBV2
size: .
D: .
J: TRBJ2-7
DNA: TGTGCCAGCGACCAAACAACAGGGATTCCAAGGGAGCAGTACTTC
CDR3: CASDQTTGIPREQYF

V: TRBV11-2
size: few
D: TRBD2
J: TRBJ2-7
DNA: TGTGCCAGCAGCTTAGGACTAGCGGGGGACACCTACGAGCAGTACTTC
CDR3: CASSLGLAGDTYEQYF

V: TRBV28
size: few
D: TRBD2
J: TRBJ2-4
DNA: TGTGCCAGCAGTTTAAGGGAGGGAGCGAGTGACATTCAGTACTTC
CDR3: CASSLREGASDIQYF

V: TRBV11-2
size: .
D: .
J: TRBJ2-1
DNA: TGTGCCAGCAGCTTCAATGAGCAGTTCTTC
CDR3: CASSFNEQFF

V: TRBV27
size: few
D: .
J: TRBJ1-4
DNA: TGTGCCAGCAGTTTATCCGACCCGGCAGCCGCGTATGAAAAACTGTTTTTT
CDR3: CASSLSDPAAAYEKLFF

V: TRBV18
size: .
D: TRBD1
J: TRBJ1-6
DNA: TGTGCCAGCTCACTCAACAGGGGAGGGGCGAGTTCACCCCTCCACTTT
CDR3: CASSLNRGGASSPLHF

V: TRBV4-2
size: .
D: TRBD1
J: TRBJ1-4
DNA: TGTGCCAGCAGCCCCGAGGGGGCGCGAGGGGAAAAACTGTTTTTT
CDR3: CASSPEGARGEKLFF

V: TRBV30
size: many
D: .
J: TRBJ1-5
DNA: TGTGCCTGGAGTTCGCAGGGGCAGATACGGCATTTT
CDR3: CAWSSQGQIRHF